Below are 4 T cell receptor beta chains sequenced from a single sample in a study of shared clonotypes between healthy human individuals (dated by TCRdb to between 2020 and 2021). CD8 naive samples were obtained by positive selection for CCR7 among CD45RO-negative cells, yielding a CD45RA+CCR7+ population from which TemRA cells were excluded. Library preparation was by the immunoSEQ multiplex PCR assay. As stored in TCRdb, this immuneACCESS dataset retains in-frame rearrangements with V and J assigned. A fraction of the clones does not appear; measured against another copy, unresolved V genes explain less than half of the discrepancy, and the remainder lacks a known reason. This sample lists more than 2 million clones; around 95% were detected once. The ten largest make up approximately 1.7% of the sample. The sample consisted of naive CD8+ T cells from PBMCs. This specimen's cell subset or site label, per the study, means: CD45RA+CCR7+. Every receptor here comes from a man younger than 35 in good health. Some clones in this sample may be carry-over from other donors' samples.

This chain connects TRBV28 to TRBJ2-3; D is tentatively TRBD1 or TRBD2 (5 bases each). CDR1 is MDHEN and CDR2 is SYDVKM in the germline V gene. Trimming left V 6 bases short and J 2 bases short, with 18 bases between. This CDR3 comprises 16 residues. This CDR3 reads CASSGASYTLTDTQYF. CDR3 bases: TGTGCCAGCAGCGGGGCTTCTTATACGCTCACAGATACGCAGTATTTT.

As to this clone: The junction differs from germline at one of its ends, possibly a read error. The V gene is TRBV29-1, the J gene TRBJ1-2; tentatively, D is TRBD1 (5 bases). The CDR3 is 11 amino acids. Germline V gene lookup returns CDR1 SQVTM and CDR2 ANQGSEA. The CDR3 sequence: CSVRGTYVYTF. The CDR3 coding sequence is TGCAGCGTCCGAGGGACCTATGTCTACACCTTC.

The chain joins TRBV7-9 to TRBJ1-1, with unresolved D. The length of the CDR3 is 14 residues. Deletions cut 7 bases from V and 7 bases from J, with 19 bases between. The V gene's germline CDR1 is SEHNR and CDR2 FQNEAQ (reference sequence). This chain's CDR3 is CASTPGTYPLEAFF. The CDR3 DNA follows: TGTGCCAGCACCCCGGGAACTTACCCACTTGAAGCTTTCTTT.

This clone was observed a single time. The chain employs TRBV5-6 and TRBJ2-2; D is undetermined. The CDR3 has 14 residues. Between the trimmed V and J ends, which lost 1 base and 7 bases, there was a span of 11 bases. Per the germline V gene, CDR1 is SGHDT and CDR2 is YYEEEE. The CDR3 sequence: CASSLKNRGGELFF. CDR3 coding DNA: TGTGCCAGCAGCTTGAAGAATCGAGGCGGGGAGCTGTTTTTT.